Following are 15 T cell receptor beta chains from one sample sequenced in a study of breast tumors, draining lymph nodes, adjacent tissues. Via MiXCR, TCRdb re-called the multiplex PCR reads, giving one row per CDR3 protein. The table has about 230,000 distinct CDR3 sequences, about 34% seen once. Axillary draining lymph nodes of breast cancer patients supplied the node samples. The material sequenced was axillary lymph node tissue. The receptors derive from a female donor with breast cancer. Some clones in this sample may be carry-over from other donors' samples.

This clonotype was seen at least ten times. This chain uses TRBV12-3 or TRBV12-4 with TRBJ2-1, with 14 bases aligning to TRBD2. The CDR3 has 16 amino acids. With 6 bases clipped from V and 8 bases from J, the junction kept 9 bases outside the gene matches. Written as DNA, the CDR3 is TGTGCCAGCAGCCCGACCGGGACTAGCGGGAGTCATGAGCAGTTCTTC. Translating it yields CASSPTGTSGSHEQFF.

The table lists this clonotype with many counts. The V call is TRBV6-1, the J call TRBJ1-2; D possibly corresponds to TRBD1 (6 bases). Trimming took off 2 bases at V and 5 bases at J, with 9 bases between the two ends. The CDR3 contains 13 residues. The germline V gene has CDR1 MNHNS and CDR2 SASEGT. The CDR3 is CASSERTAYGYTF. DNA of the CDR3: TGTGCCAGCAGTGAAAGGACAGCTTATGGCTACACCTTC.

This clonotype was seen many times. V gene TRBV2 combines with J gene TRBJ1-3; perhaps TRBD1 as D (5 bases). Germline assignment: CDR1 SNHLY and CDR2 FYNNEI. CDR3 size: 15 residues. Trimming shortened V by 3 bases and J by 0 bases, and 9 bases separated the two germline ends. The CDR3 sequence is CASSDRQTSGNTIYF. The CDR3 coding sequence is TGTGCCAGCAGTGACCGACAGACCTCTGGAAACACCATATATTTT.

This clonotype was recorded many times. The chain combines TRBV28 with TRBJ1-5; the D gene is possibly TRBD1 (6 bases). Germline values: CDR1 MDHEN, CDR2 SYDVKM. Trimming left V 5 bases short and J 0 bases short, with 17 bases between. The CDR3 length is 17 residues. In DNA, the CDR3 is TGTGCCAGCAGTCTCGAGGGCTGGGGGCATAGCAATCAGCCCCAGCATTTT. Amino acids: CASSLEGWGHSNQPQHF.

The chain recombines TRBV4-1 with TRBJ2-1; 14 bases map to TRBD2. Trimming at V came to 4 bases and at J to 2 bases, leaving 7 bases not matched to a gene. This CDR3 has 18 amino acids. Looked up from germline, CDR1 is MGHRA and CDR2 is YSYEKL. The CDR3 sequence is CASSRRTSGRRTYNEQFF. CDR3 bases: TGCGCCAGCAGCCGCCGGACTAGCGGGAGGAGGACCTACAATGAGCAGTTCTTC.

This clonotype has at least ten counts. Given a much more abundant clone one base away, this may be a read error. V is TRBV7-2 and J is TRBJ2-6, with D tentatively TRBD1 (5 bases). Germline lookup yields CDR1 SGHTA and CDR2 FQGNSA. The CDR3 runs to 15 residues. CDR3 region: CASSPQYAGANVLPF. The DNA for the CDR3 is TGTGCCAGCAGCCCTCAGTACGCTGGGGCCAACGTCCTGCCTTTC.

The genes are TRBV7-6 and TRBJ1-5; a possible D gene is TRBD1 (6 bases). Trimming removed 3 bases from V and 4 bases from J, with 16 bases in between. This CDR3 spans 16 amino acids. Germline lookup yields CDR1 SGHVS and CDR2 FNYEAQ. The CDR3 DNA is TGTGCCAGCAGCTTTGCCGGGGGCTCGGGAAATCAGCCCCAGCATTTT. Translation gives CASSFAGGSGNQPQHF. Full variable domain (outside the CDR3, taken from reference TRBV7-6 and TRBJ1-5): GAGVSQSPRYKVTKRGQDVALRCDPISGHVSLYWYRQALGQGPEFLTYFNYEAQQDKSGLPNDRFSAERPEGSISTLTIQRTEQRDSAMYRCASSFAGGSGNQPQHFGDGTRLSIL.

Concerning this clonotype itself: With a much larger clone just one base away, this may be a read error. The chain employs TRBV18 and TRBJ2-7, with TRBD1 as a possible D gene (6 bases). The CDR3 consists of 15 residues. The germline gives CDR1 KGHSH, CDR2 LQKENI. The CDR3 region has the DNA TGTGCCGGCTCACCACCGGGACAACGTGTCGGAGAGCAGTACTTC. It specifies CAGSPPGQRVGEQYF.

This clonotype came up many times. This sequence joins TRBV20-1 and TRBJ2-3, with 8 bases fitting TRBD2. The CDR3 extends over 16 amino acids. The V gene's germline CDR1 is DFQATT and CDR2 SNEGSKA (reference sequence). V lost 4 bases to trimming and J lost 4 bases; unmatched junction nucleotides: 13. In DNA, the CDR3 is TGCAGTGCTACAGACCTACGGAGCGGGAGATCAGATACGCAGTATTTT. It specifies CSATDLRSGRSDTQYF.

V and J are TRBV6-5 and TRBJ1-1, with D perhaps TRBD1 (5 bases). CDR1 is MNHEY and CDR2 is SVGAGI in the germline V gene. The CDR3 loop spans 15 amino acids. V was clipped by 6 bases and J by 5 bases, with 19 bases between them. The CDR3 loop is CASRPSGTGGTEAFF. CDR3 nucleotides: TGTGCCAGCAGGCCCTCCGGGACGGGAGGGACTGAAGCTTTCTTT.

The table lists this clonotype with many counts. The chain is built from TRBV2 and TRBJ2-6; 7 nucleotides line up with TRBD1. The CDR3 extends over 16 amino acids. Germline assignment: CDR1 SNHLY and CDR2 FYNNEI. V shed 3 bases and J 3 bases; nucleotides not matched to a gene: 5. The CDR3 nucleotides are TGTGCCAGCAGTGACGAGGGGGCGGTTGGGGCCAACGTCCTGACTTTC. Translation gives CASSDEGAVGANVLTF.

This clonotype was counted ten times or more. This chain joins TRBV3-1 and TRBJ2-3; D is perhaps TRBD2 (5 bases). Germline CDR1 is LGHDT and CDR2 is YNNKEL (reference sequence). Trimming took off 3 bases at V and 5 bases at J, with 9 bases between the two ends. CDR3 length: 13 amino acids. CDR3 coding DNA: TGTGCCAGCAGCCAGATGAGGGTAGATACGCAGTATTTT. This codes for CASSQMRVDTQYF.

As regards this clonotype: This may be a read error, as it is one base from a much larger clone. The gene calls are TRBV20-1 and TRBJ2-5; perhaps TRBD2 as D (6 bases). In germline, CDR1 is DFQATT, CDR2 SNEGSKA (reference sequence). The CDR3 contains 14 residues. The V and J ends lost 1 base and 7 bases respectively, with 16 bases between them. The CDR3 is CSARVPGVLATQYF. The CDR3 bases are TGCAGTGCTAGAGTCCCGGGAGTTTTAGCGACCCAGTACTTC.

This clonotype has at least ten counts. The V and J genes are TRBV28 and TRBJ1-2; D may be TRBD1 (6 bases). This CDR3 comprises 14 residues. Trimming left V 6 bases short and J 7 bases short, with 18 bases between. The germline CDR1 and CDR2 sequences are MDHEN and SYDVKM. CDR3 protein: CASREGGLTSGYTF. CDR3 coding DNA: TGTGCCAGCAGAGAAGGGGGTCTAACTAGTGGCTACACCTTC.

J is TRBJ1-2 and V is TRBV19, with D unresolved. Germline V gives CDR1 LNHDA, CDR2 SQIVND (reference sequence). Trimming removed 4 bases at V and 8 bases at J, with 8 bases between. The CDR3 spans 11 residues. CDR3 loop: CASSTSSGYTF. The CDR3, as DNA: TGTGCCAGTAGTACTTCTAGCGGCTACACCTTC.